This T cell receptor beta chain was identified during a study of T cells in Graves' hyperthyroidism and ophthalmopathy. Amplification yielded TCR beta CDR3 regions, with RNA transcripts as the source. With the HTBI primer set, the TCR CDR3 went through a first round of RT-PCR. Each CDR3 protein is one row after TCRdb ran MiXCR on the multiplex PCR reads. The sample includes 690,000 or so distinct CDR3 sequences, about 19% of them seen just once. The sample comprised blood. This TCR was sampled from a woman aged 50 to 60 with Graves' hyperthyroidism that later progressed to Graves' ophthalmopathy.

The CDR3 DNA is TGTGCCAGTAGTATGGAGGGAATAGCTAACTATGGCTACACCTTC. This translates into CASSMEGIANYGYTF. The genes are TRBV19 and TRBJ1-2; D is ambiguous. Germline V gives CDR1 LNHDA, CDR2 SQIVND (reference sequence). The germline V and J ends were trimmed by 3 bases and 0 bases, with 11 bases remaining between them. The CDR3 contains 15 residues.